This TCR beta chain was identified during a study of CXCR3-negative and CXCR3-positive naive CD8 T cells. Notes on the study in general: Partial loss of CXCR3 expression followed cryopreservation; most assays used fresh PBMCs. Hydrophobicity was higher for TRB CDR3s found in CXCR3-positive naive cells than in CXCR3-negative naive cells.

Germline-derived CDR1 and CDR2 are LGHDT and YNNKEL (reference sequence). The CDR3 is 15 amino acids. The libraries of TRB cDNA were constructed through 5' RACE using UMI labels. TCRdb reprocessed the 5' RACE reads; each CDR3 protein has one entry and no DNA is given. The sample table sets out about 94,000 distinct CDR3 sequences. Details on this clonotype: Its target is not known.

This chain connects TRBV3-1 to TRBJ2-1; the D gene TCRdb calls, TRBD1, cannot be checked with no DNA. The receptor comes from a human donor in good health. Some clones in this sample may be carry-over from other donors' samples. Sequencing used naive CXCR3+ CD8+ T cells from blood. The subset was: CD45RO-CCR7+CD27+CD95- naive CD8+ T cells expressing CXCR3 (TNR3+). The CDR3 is CASSPEAEGYNEQFF.